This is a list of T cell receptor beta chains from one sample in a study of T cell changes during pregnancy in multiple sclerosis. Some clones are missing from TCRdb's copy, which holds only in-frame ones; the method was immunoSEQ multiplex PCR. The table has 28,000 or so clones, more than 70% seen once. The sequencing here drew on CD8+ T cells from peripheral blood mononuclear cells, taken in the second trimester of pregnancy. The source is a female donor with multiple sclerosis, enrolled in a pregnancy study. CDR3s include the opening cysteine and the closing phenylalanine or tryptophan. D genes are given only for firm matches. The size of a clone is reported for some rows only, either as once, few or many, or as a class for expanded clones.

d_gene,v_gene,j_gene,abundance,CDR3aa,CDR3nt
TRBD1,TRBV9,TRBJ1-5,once,CASSVGTGYQPQHF,TGTGCCAGCAGCGTAGGGACAGGCTATCAGCCCCAGCATTTT
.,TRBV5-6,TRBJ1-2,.,CASSLAASGSYGYTF,TGTGCCAGCAGCTTGGCGGCCAGCGGTTCCTATGGCTACACCTTC
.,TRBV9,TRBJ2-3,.,CASSVNVETGTDTQYF,TGTGCCAGCAGCGTAAACGTTGAGACAGGCACAGATACGCAGTATTTT
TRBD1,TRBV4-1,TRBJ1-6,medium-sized,CASSYRDRAGSPLHF,TGCGCCAGCAGCTACCGGGACAGGGCGGGTTCACCCCTCCACTTT
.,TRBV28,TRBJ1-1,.,CASSLPIGGVNTEAFF,TGTGCCAGCAGTTTGCCTATAGGGGGTGTGAACACTGAAGCTTTCTTT
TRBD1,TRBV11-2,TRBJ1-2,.,CASSLGQGYGYTF,TGTGCCAGCAGCTTAGGACAGGGATATGGCTACACCTTC
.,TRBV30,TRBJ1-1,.,CAWKVRGNTEAFF,TGTGCCTGGAAAGTACGAGGGAACACTGAAGCTTTCTTT
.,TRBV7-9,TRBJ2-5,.,CASNWGGLETQYF,TGTGCCAGCAACTGGGGGGGGCTTGAGACCCAGTACTTC
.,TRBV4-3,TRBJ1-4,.,CASSQDGGGLNEKLFF,TGCGCCAGCAGCCAAGATGGGGGGGGCTTAAATGAAAAACTGTTTTTT
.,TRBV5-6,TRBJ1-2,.,CASSLGGFYGYTF,TGTGCCAGCAGCCTCGGAGGATTCTATGGCTACACCTTC